Presented here are 31 T cell receptor beta chains from one specimen sequenced in a study of T cell changes during pregnancy in multiple sclerosis. Some clones are missing from TCRdb's copy, which holds only in-frame ones; the method was immunoSEQ multiplex PCR. The sample contains 26,000 or so clones, 85% to 95% of which appear only once. Material: CD8+ T cells from peripheral blood mononuclear cells, obtained before pregnancy. The receptors originated from a female donor with multiple sclerosis, enrolled in a pregnancy study.

This chain connects TRBV27 to TRBJ2-1; 7 nucleotides align to TRBD1. CDR1 and CDR2 (germline): MNHEY, SMNVEV (reference sequence). V was clipped by 2 bases and J by 4 bases; unmatched bases: 5. The CDR3 covers 15 residues. The CDR3 protein is CASSLTKTGYNEQFF. The CDR3 DNA reads TGTGCCAGCAGTTTAACTAAGACAGGGTACAATGAGCAGTTCTTC.

The rearrangement uses TRBV18 and TRBJ1-2; unclear D gene. Trimming removed 8 bases from V and 3 bases from J, with 16 bases in between. CDR1 and CDR2 (germline): KGHSH, LQKENI. CDR3 length equals 14 residues. The CDR3 DNA reads TGTGCCAGCAATCGGCCGGGATATGACTATGGCTACACCTTC. Its translation is CASNRPGYDYGYTF.

The V and J genes are TRBV18 and TRBJ2-5; 10 bases fit TRBD1. The V gene end was trimmed by 0 bases and the J gene end by 2 bases; junction bases not matched to a gene: 6. The germline CDR1 and CDR2 sequences are KGHSH and LQKENI. The CDR3 consists of 17 residues. The CDR3 reads CASSPPRDRGPQETQYF. In DNA form, the CDR3 reads TGTGCCAGCTCACCACCGCGGGACAGGGGACCTCAAGAGACCCAGTACTTC. Filled out from reference TRBV18 and TRBJ2-5, the complete variable domain reads NAGVMQNPRHLVRRRGQEARLRCSPMKGHSHVYWYRQLPEEGLKFMVYLQKENIIDESGMPKERFSAEFPKEGPSILRIQQVVRGDSAAYFCASSPPRDRGPQETQYFGPGTRLLVL.

V is TRBV29-1 and J is TRBJ2-1, with D possibly TRBD2 on 7 matching bases. There are 14 residues in the CDR3. Deletions cut 0 bases from V and 12 bases from J, with 18 bases between. Germline V gene sequence: CDR1 SQVTM, CDR2 ANQGSEA. CDR3 region: CSVEDPNRGEGQFF. The CDR3 region has the DNA TGCAGCGTTGAAGATCCGAATAGGGGGGAGGGGCAGTTCTTC.

The chain uses TRBV11-2 and TRBJ2-1; 11 nucleotides align to TRBD2. This CDR3 region has 15 residues. CDR1 is SGHAT, CDR2 FQNNGV, per germline. J lost 8 bases, V lost 3 bases, and 6 bases had no gene match. Here the CDR3 reads CASSLTSGIWDEQFF. The DNA of the CDR3 is TGTGCCAGCAGCTTGACTAGCGGGATTTGGGATGAGCAGTTCTTC.

J is TRBJ2-3 and V is TRBV2; TRBD1 matches 7 bases. The CDR3 spans 14 residues. In germline, CDR1 is SNHLY, CDR2 FYNNEI. V lost 7 bases to trimming and J lost 0 bases; unmatched junction nucleotides: 4. CDR3: CASKDRPSTDTQYF. The DNA of the CDR3 is TGTGCCAGCAAGGACAGGCCCAGCACAGATACGCAGTATTTT.

This clone was seen a few times. V is TRBV28 and J is TRBJ2-3; a possible D gene is TRBD2 (5 bases). The CDR3 is 14 amino acids. From germline, CDR1 is MDHEN and CDR2 SYDVKM. Trimming removed 3 bases at V and 2 bases at J, with 9 bases between. The CDR3 here is CASSFRELTDTQYF. CDR3 DNA sequence: TGTGCCAGCAGTTTCCGGGAACTCACAGATACGCAGTATTTT.

V usage is TRBV9 and J usage is TRBJ2-2; D unresolved. The germline CDR1 and CDR2 sequences are SGDLS and YYNGEE. The V end was cut by 4 bases, the J end by 3 bases, with 4 bases between. The CDR3 loop spans 12 amino acids. As DNA, the CDR3 is TGTGCCAGCAGCCCTTACACCGGGGAGCTGTTTTTT. Its translation is CASSPYTGELFF.

The V gene is TRBV29-1, the J gene TRBJ1-1, with D uncertain. CDR3 length: 12 residues. Trimming removed 0 bases at V and 7 bases at J, with 9 bases between. CDR1 SQVTM and CDR2 ANQGSEA come from the germline V gene. In DNA, the CDR3 is TGCAGCGTTGAAGATGGTAGGAGTGAAGCTTTCTTT. Amino acids: CSVEDGRSEAFF. The entire variable domain, with the rest obtained from reference TRBV29-1 and TRBJ1-1, is as follows: SAVISQKPSRDICQRGTSLTIQCQVDSQVTMMFWYRQQPGQSLTLIATANQGSEATYESGFVIDKFPISRPNLTFSTLTVSNMSPEDSSIYLCSVEDGRSEAFFGQGTRLTVV.

The genes are TRBV28 and TRBJ2-1, with a tentative D call TRBD2 (5 bases). CDR3 length: 13 residues. CDR1 is MDHEN, CDR2 SYDVKM, per germline. Trimming left V 5 bases short and J 5 bases short, with 10 bases between. The CDR3 nucleotides are TGTGCCAGCAGTCCATCCGGGGACAATGAGCAGTTCTTC. This translates into CASSPSGDNEQFF.

The rearrangement uses TRBV6-6 and TRBJ2-5, with TRBD2 matching 13 bases. The CDR3 has 15 residues. CDR1 and CDR2 (germline): MNHNY, SVGAGI (reference sequence). The V gene end was trimmed by 6 bases and the J gene end by 4 bases; junction bases not matched to a gene: 5. The CDR3 reads CASSGLAGAAETQYF. For the CDR3, the DNA is TGTGCCAGCAGCGGACTAGCGGGAGCGGCAGAGACCCAGTACTTC.

This clone was detected only once. The rearrangement links TRBV27 to TRBJ1-5; D not certain. Trimming left V 0 bases short and J 9 bases short, with 12 bases between. CDR1 is MNHEY and CDR2 is SMNVEV in the germline V gene (reference sequence). This CDR3 is built from 14 residues. The CDR3 protein is CASSLSQRRRPQHF. CDR3 DNA: TGTGCCAGCAGTTTATCGCAGAGGAGAAGGCCCCAGCATTTT.

Within the sample, this clone is medium-sized. The chain has TRBV2 and TRBJ1-5; TRBD1 agrees at 7 bases. CDR1 is SNHLY and CDR2 is FYNNEI in the germline V gene. The CDR3 has 18 amino acids. The trim removed 6 bases at V and 1 base at J, leaving 15 bases unmatched. The CDR3 DNA follows: TGTGCCAGCAGCCCCGGGACAGTAACCCGATCCAGCAATCAGCCCCAGCATTTT. Residues: CASSPGTVTRSSNQPQHF.

This rearrangement joins TRBV7-9 to TRBJ1-2; D remains unclear. The CDR3 extends over 13 amino acids. The V gene's germline CDR1 is SEHNR and CDR2 FQNEAQ (reference sequence). V gave up 4 bases and J gave up 2 bases, with 8 bases separating them. CDR3 coding DNA: TGTGCCAGCAGCTATGGAGAGAACTATGGCTACACCTTC. It yields the protein CASSYGENYGYTF.

The V call is TRBV28, the J call TRBJ2-5; TRBD1 matches at 10 bases. The CDR3 consists of 14 residues. Trimming cost V 5 bases and J 5 bases; bases outside gene matches: 5. Germline CDR1 MDHEN, CDR2 SYDVKM. CDR3 nucleotide sequence: TGTGCCAGCAGTCTGGACAGGGGGGGGGAGACCCAGTACTTC. Its protein is CASSLDRGGETQYF.

V usage is TRBV5-1 and J usage is TRBJ2-1; tentative D call: TRBD2 (6 bases). Germline CDR1 is SGHRS and CDR2 is YFSETQ. Trimming removed 0 bases at V and 3 bases at J, with 10 bases between. The CDR3 extends over 15 amino acids. CDR3 in amino acids: CASSLEGGDYNEQFF. CDR3 bases: TGCGCCAGCAGCTTGGAGGGCGGGGACTACAATGAGCAGTTCTTC.

V is TRBV7-9 and J is TRBJ2-7; 8 bases map to TRBD1. The CDR3 consists of 15 residues. With V trimmed by 5 bases and J by 5 bases, 11 bases remained unmatched. Germline CDR1 is SEHNR and CDR2 is FQNEAQ (reference sequence). The chain's CDR3 is CASSAPGQGLNEQYF. The CDR3, as DNA: TGTGCCAGCAGCGCCCCAGGACAGGGATTAAACGAGCAGTACTTC.

This clone occurred once. V and J are TRBV11-1 and TRBJ2-5, with a weak D call TRBD1 (5 bases). The V end was cut by 2 bases, the J end by 5 bases, with 12 bases between. Germline V gene sequence: CDR1 SGHAT, CDR2 FQDESV (reference sequence). CDR3 size: 14 residues. The chain's CDR3 is CASSLRLPGETQYF. DNA for the CDR3: TGTGCCAGCAGCTTAAGACTCCCAGGGGAGACCCAGTACTTC.

This chain connects TRBV5-1 to TRBJ1-1, with TRBD1 as a possible D gene (5 bases). Germline V gives CDR1 SGHRS, CDR2 YFSETQ. This CDR3 has 11 residues. V lost 4 bases, J lost 7 bases, and 8 bases lay in between. The CDR3: CASSRGVEAFF. The CDR3 DNA reads as TGCGCCAGCAGCCGGGGGGTTGAAGCTTTCTTT.

The chain is built from TRBV5-4 and TRBJ2-7, with 10 bases aligning to TRBD1. CDR1 is SGHNT, CDR2 YYREEE, per germline (reference sequence). The CDR3 loop spans 14 amino acids. Trimming removed 4 bases from V and 6 bases from J; junction bases left unmatched: 7. CDR3 region: CASSGRTGGGEQYF. Written as DNA, the CDR3 is TGTGCCAGCAGCGGAAGGACAGGGGGTGGCGAGCAGTACTTC.

The V call is TRBV19, the J call TRBJ1-2, with TRBD1 matching over 8 bases. In germline, CDR1 is LNHDA, CDR2 SQIVND (reference sequence). Trimming took 6 bases from V and 8 from J; bases not matched to a gene: 8. The CDR3 has 13 amino acids. The CDR3, as DNA: TGTGCCAGTAGCACCAGGGGGCAGGACGGCTACACCTTC. It yields the protein CASSTRGQDGYTF.

The V gene is TRBV14, the J gene TRBJ1-4; 11 bases match TRBD1. The CDR3 runs to 16 residues. V was clipped by 6 bases and J by 7 bases; unmatched bases: 10. CDR1 and CDR2 from the germline V gene are SGHDN and FVKESK. The CDR3 region has the DNA TGTGCCAGCAGAGGGACAGGGGGGCTGAGGGGTGAAAAACTGTTTTTT. Residues: CASRGTGGLRGEKLFF.

A single count supports this clone. The chain combines TRBV9 with TRBJ1-1, with D unclear. Germline-derived CDR1 and CDR2 are SGDLS and YYNGEE. There are 15 residues in the CDR3. V was cut by 0 bases and J by 4 bases, with 13 bases left in between. In DNA, the CDR3 is TGTGCCAGCAGCGTAGAGGGAGGGCCGGGCACTGAAGCTTTCTTT. It codes for CASSVEGGPGTEAFF. Full variable domain (missing parts from reference TRBV9 and TRBJ1-1): DSGVTQTPKHLITATGQRVTLRCSPRSGDLSVYWYQQSLDQGLQFLIQYYNGEERAKGNILERFSAQQFPDLHSELNLSSLELGDSALYFCASSVEGGPGTEAFFGQGTRLTVV.

This sequence joins TRBV6-1 and TRBJ1-1; D ambiguous. V shed 9 bases and J shed 1 base, with 12 bases lying between them. This CDR3 has 13 amino acids. Germline assignment: CDR1 MNHNS and CDR2 SASEGT. DNA for the CDR3: TGTGCCAGTCAATCCGGGGAGAACACTGAAGCTTTCTTT. This translates into CASQSGENTEAFF.

In this sample, this clone turned up a few times. The rearrangement links TRBV6-5 to TRBJ1-1; the D is unclear. The V and J ends lost 5 bases and 3 bases respectively, with 10 bases between them. The CDR3 is made up of 13 amino acids. Germline V gene sequence: CDR1 MNHEY, CDR2 SVGAGI. In DNA form, the CDR3 reads TGTGCCAGCAGTCTCGGCAGGCACACTGAAGCTTTCTTT. This sequence encodes CASSLGRHTEAFF.

This rearrangement joins TRBV6-5 to TRBJ2-1, with TRBD2 matching 10 bases. The CDR3 is 15 amino acids. Germline CDR1 is MNHEY and CDR2 is SVGAGI. The junction had 7 bases not matched to a gene; V was cut back by 5 bases and J by 6 bases. CDR3 in amino acids: CASSTVAGGFNEQFF. The DNA of the CDR3 is TGTGCCAGCAGTACCGTAGCGGGAGGTTTCAATGAGCAGTTCTTC.

J is TRBJ2-5 and V is TRBV9; TRBD2 aligns across 7 bases. J gave up 2 bases and V 3 bases, and 4 bases lay outside the gene matches. From germline, CDR1 is SGDLS and CDR2 YYNGEE. This CDR3 is 14 amino acids long. CDR3 DNA: TGTGCCAGCAGCGGGGGAGGGACGCAAGAGACCCAGTACTTC. This codes for CASSGGGTQETQYF.

The chain joins TRBV9 to TRBJ2-7; perhaps TRBD2 as D (5 bases). The germline V and J ends were trimmed by 2 bases and 2 bases, with 11 bases remaining between them. The CDR3 runs 14 residues. Germline V gene lookup returns CDR1 SGDLS and CDR2 YYNGEE. Here the CDR3 DNA reads TGTGCCAGCAGCGTCCTAGCTGAACCCTACGAGCAGTACTTC. This gives the protein CASSVLAEPYEQYF.

The chain combines TRBV27 with TRBJ2-1, with 11 bases that match TRBD1. The trim removed 4 bases at V and 7 bases at J, leaving 6 bases unmatched. Germline V lookup: CDR1 MNHEY, CDR2 SMNVEV (reference sequence). The CDR3 covers 15 residues. CDR3 loop: CASSSGTGGDNEQFF. DNA for the CDR3: TGTGCCAGCAGTTCCGGGACAGGGGGTGATAATGAGCAGTTCTTC.

This clone showed up just once. The J gene is TRBJ2-7, the V gene TRBV7-2, with TRBD1 matching over 8 bases. Per the germline V gene, CDR1 is SGHTA and CDR2 is FQGNSA. Losses at the gene ends were 2 bases for V and 5 bases for J; bases not matched to a gene: 8. The CDR3 runs 15 residues. CDR3 in amino acids: CASSLWAGGFNEQYF. The CDR3 DNA is TGTGCCAGCAGCTTATGGGCAGGGGGCTTTAACGAGCAGTACTTC.

This clone came up once. The rearrangement links TRBV19 to TRBJ1-2; 11 bases are a match to TRBD1. After removal of 4 bases from V and 1 base from J, the junction contained 2 bases not matched to a gene. CDR3 length: 15 residues. CDR1 LNHDA and CDR2 SQIVND come from the germline V gene (reference sequence). CDR3 nucleotide sequence: TGTGCCAGTAGTAGGGGACAGGGGGTTAACTATGGCTACACCTTC. This sequence encodes CASSRGQGVNYGYTF.